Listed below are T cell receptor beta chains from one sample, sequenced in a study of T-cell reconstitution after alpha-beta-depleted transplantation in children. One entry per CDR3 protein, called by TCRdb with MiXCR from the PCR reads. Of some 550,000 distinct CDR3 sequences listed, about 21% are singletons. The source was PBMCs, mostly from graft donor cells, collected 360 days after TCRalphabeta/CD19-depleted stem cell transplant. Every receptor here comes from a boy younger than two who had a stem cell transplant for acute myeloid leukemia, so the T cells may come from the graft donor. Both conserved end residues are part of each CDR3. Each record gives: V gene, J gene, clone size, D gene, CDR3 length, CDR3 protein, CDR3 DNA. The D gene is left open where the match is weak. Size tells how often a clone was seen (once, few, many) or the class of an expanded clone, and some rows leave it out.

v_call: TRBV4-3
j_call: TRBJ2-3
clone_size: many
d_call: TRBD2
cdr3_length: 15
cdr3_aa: CASSHSGEPTDTQYF
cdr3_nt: TGCGCCAGCAGCCACAGCGGGGAGCCCACAGATACGCAGTATTTT

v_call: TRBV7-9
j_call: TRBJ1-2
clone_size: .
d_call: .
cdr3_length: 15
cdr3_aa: CASSPFPQGAYGYTF
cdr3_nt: TGTGCCAGCAGCCCCTTCCCCCAGGGTGCCTATGGCTACACCTTC

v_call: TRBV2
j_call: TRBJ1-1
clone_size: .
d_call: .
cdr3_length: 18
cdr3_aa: CALSPSLPTGKENTEAFF
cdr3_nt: TGTGCCCTCAGCCCCTCCCTCCCTACAGGGAAGGAGAACACTGAAGCTTTCTTT

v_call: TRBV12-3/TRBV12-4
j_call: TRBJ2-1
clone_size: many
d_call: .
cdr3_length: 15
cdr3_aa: CASTVLAGLDNEQFF
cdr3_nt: TGTGCCAGCACCGTACTAGCAGGGCTGGACAATGAGCAGTTCTTC

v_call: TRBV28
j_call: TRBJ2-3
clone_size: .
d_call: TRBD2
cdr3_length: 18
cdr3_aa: CASSHSFGGGPSTDTQYF
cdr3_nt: TGTGCCAGCAGTCATTCCTTCGGCGGGGGGCCTAGCACAGATACGCAGTATTTT

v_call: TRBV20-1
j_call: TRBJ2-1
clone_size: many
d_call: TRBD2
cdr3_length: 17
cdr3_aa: CSARARPRTSGGNEQFF
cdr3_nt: TGCAGTGCTAGAGCCCGGCCCAGGACTAGCGGTGGGAATGAGCAGTTCTTC

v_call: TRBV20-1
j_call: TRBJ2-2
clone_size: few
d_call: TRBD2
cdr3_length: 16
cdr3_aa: CSARPIAGEHTGELFF
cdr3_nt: TGCAGTGCTAGGCCGATAGCGGGGGAGCACACCGGGGAGCTGTTTTTT

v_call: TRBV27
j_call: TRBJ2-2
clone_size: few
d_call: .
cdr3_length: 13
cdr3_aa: CASSVGRTGELFF
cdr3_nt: TGTGCCAGCAGCGTAGGGCGGACCGGGGAGCTGTTTTTT

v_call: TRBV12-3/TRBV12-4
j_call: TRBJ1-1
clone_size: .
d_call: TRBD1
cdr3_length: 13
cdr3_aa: CASSIDRGTEAFF
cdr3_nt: TGTGCCAGCAGCATAGACAGGGGAACTGAAGCTTTCTTT

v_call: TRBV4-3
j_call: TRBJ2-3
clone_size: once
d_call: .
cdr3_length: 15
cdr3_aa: CASSQSERMTDTQYF
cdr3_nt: TGCGCCAGCAGCCAAAGTGAAAGGATGACAGATACGCAGTATTTT

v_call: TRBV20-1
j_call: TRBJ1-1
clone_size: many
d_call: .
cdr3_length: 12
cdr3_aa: CSARSRHTEAFF
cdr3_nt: TGCAGTGCTAGATCCAGGCACACTGAAGCTTTCTTT

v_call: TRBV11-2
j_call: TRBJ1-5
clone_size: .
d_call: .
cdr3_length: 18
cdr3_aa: CASSLDPTGAASNQPQHF
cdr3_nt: TGTGCCAGCAGCTTAGATCCCACCGGGGCGGCTAGCAATCAGCCCCAGCATTTT

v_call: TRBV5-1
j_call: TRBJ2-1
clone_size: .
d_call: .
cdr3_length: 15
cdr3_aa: CASSLGQGKYNEQFF
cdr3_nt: TGCGCCAGCAGCTTGGGGCAGGGGAAATACAATGAGCAGTTCTTC

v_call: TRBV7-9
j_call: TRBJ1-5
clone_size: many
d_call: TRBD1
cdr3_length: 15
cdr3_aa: CASSLGDRDNQPQHF
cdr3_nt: TGTGCCAGCAGCTTAGGGGACAGGGACAATCAGCCCCAGCATTTT

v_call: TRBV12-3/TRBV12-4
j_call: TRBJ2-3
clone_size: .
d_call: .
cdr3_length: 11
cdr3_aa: CASSFKGTQYF
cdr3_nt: TGTGCCAGCAGTTTTAAAGGAACGCAGTATTTT

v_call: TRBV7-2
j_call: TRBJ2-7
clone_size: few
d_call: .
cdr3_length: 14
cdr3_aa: CASSLASGVGEQYF
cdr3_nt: TGTGCCAGCAGCTTAGCTTCAGGGGTGGGCGAGCAGTACTTC

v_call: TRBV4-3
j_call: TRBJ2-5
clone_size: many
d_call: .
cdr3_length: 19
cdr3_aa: CASSRGRQAAGVDEETQYF
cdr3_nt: TGCGCCAGCAGCCGAGGCCGTCAGGCAGCAGGAGTTGATGAAGAGACCCAGTACTTC

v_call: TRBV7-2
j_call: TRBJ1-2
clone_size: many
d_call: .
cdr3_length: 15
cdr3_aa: CASSTPLVVGYGYTF
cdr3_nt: TGTGCCAGCAGCACCCCCCTAGTTGTGGGCTATGGCTACACCTTC

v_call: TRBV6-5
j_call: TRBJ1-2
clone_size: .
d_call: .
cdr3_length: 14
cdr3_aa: CASSFDRSNYGYTF
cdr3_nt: TGTGCCAGCAGTTTCGACAGGTCTAACTATGGCTACACCTTC

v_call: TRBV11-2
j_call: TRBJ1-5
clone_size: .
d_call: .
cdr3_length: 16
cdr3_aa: CASSSPGGGGNQPQHF
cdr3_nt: TGTGCCAGCAGCTCTCCGGGAGGGGGAGGCAATCAGCCCCAGCATTTT

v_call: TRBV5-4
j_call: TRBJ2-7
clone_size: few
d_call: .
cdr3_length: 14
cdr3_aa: CASSQKNVGREQYF
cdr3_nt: TGTGCCAGCAGTCAAAAGAACGTCGGTCGCGAGCAGTACTTC

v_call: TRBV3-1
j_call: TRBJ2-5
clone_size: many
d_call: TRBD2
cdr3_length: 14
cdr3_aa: CASSQGGLAKTQYF
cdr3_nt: TGTGCCAGCAGCCAGGGGGGACTAGCAAAGACCCAGTACTTC

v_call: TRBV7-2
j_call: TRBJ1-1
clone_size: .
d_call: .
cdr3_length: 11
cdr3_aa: CAGGMGLEAFF
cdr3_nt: TGTGCCGGGGGGATGGGACTTGAAGCTTTCTTT

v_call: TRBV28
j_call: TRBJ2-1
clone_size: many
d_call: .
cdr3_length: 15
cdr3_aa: CASSPQGPSYNEQFF
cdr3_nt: TGTGCCAGCAGTCCGCAGGGACCCTCCTACAATGAGCAGTTCTTC

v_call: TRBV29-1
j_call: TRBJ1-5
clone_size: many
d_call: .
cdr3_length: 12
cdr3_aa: CSVVLGNQPQHF
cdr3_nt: TGCAGCGTTGTTCTCGGCAATCAGCCCCAGCATTTT

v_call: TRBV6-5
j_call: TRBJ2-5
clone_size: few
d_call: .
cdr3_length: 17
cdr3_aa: CASSYVGPPRGAGTQYF
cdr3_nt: TGTGCCAGCAGTTACGTGGGACCGCCAAGGGGCGCCGGGACCCAGTACTTC

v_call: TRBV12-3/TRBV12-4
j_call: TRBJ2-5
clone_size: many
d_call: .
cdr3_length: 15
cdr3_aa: CASSPGGAVQETQYF
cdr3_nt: TGTGCCAGCAGCCCAGGGGGGGCCGTCCAAGAGACCCAGTACTTC

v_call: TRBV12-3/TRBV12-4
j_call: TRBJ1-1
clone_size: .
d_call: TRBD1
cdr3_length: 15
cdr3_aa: CASSFTPTGITEAFF
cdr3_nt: TGTGCCAGCAGTTTTACCCCGACAGGGATAACTGAAGCTTTCTTT

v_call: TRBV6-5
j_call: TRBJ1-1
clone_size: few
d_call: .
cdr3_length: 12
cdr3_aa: CASSYGSSEAFF
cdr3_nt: TGTGCCAGCAGTTACGGGAGTTCTGAAGCTTTCTTT

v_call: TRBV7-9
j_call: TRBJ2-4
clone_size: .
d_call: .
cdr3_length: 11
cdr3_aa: CASSLKEIQYF
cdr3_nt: TGTGCCAGCAGCTTAAAAGAAATTCAGTACTTC

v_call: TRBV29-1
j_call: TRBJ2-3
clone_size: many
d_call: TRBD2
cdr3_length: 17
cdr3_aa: CSVDLPSGTSGADTQYF
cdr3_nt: TGCAGCGTTGACCTCCCGTCCGGGACTAGCGGGGCAGATACGCAGTATTTT

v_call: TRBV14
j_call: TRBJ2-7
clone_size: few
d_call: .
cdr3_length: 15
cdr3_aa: CASSQRDRPIYEQYF
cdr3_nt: TGTGCCAGCAGCCAACGCGACAGGCCTATCTACGAGCAGTACTTC

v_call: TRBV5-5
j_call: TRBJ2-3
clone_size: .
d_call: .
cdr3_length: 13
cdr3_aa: CASSPKGSDTQYF
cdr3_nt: TGTGCCAGCAGTCCGAAAGGTTCAGATACGCAGTATTTT

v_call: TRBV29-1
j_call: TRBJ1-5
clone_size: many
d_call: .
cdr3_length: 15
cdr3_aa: CSVTVAGDGNQPQHF
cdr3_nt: TGCAGCGTCACTGTGGCGGGGGATGGCAATCAGCCCCAGCATTTT

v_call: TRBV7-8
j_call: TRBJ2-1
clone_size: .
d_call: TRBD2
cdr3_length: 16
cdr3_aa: CASSSSGGALYNEQFF
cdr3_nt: TGTGCCAGCAGCTCTAGCGGGGGGGCTCTCTACAATGAGCAGTTCTTC

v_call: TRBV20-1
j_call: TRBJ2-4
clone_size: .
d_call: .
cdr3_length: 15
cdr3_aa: CSARGLAVAKNIQYF
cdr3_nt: TGCAGTGCTAGGGGTCTAGCTGTCGCCAAAAACATTCAGTACTTC

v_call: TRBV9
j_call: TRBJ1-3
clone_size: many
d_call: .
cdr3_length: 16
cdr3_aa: CASARAAVTSGNTIYF
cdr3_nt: TGTGCCAGCGCTAGGGCAGCAGTGACCTCTGGAAACACCATATATTTT

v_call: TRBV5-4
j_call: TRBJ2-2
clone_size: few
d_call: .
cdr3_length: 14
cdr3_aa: CASSLVGGRGELFF
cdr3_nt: TGTGCCAGCAGCTTGGTTGGGGGCCGGGGGGAGCTGTTTTTT

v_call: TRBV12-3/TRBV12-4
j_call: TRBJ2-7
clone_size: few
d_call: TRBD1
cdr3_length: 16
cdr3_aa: CASSLMWDRGSYEQYF
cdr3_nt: TGTGCCAGCAGTTTAATGTGGGACAGGGGCTCCTACGAGCAGTACTTC

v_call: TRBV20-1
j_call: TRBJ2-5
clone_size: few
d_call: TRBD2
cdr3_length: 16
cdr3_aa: CSARDPARGEKETQYF
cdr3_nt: TGCAGTGCTAGAGATCCGGCGCGGGGGGAGAAAGAGACCCAGTACTTC

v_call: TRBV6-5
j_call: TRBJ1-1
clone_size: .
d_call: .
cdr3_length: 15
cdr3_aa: CASSYQGALNTEAFF
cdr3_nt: TGTGCCAGCAGTTACCAAGGGGCGCTGAACACTGAAGCTTTCTTT

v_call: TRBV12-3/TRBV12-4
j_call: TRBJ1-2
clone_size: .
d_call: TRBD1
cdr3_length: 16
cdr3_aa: CASRRWTGGANYGYTF
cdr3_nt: TGTGCCAGCAGGAGGTGGACAGGGGGCGCTAACTATGGCTACACCTTC

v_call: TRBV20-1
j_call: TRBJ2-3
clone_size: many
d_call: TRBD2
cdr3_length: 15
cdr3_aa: CSARESGRRTDTQYF
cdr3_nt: TGCAGTGCTAGGGAAAGCGGGAGACGCACAGATACGCAGTATTTT

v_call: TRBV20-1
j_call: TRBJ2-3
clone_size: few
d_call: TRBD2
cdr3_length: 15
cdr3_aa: CSARDFRGGRPGQYF
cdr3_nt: TGCAGTGCTAGAGATTTCCGCGGGGGGAGACCTGGGCAGTATTTT

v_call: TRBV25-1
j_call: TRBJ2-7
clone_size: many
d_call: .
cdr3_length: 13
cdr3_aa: CATLAPSSYEQYF
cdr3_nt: TGTGCCACCTTGGCCCCGAGCTCCTACGAGCAGTACTTC

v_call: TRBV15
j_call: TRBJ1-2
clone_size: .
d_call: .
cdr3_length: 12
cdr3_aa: CATSSTQGGYTF
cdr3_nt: TGTGCCACCAGCTCAACTCAAGGGGGCTACACCTTC

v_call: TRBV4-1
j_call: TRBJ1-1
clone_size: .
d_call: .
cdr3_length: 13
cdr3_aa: CASSQVLHTEAFF
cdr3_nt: TGCGCCAGCAGCCAAGTCCTCCATACTGAAGCTTTCTTT

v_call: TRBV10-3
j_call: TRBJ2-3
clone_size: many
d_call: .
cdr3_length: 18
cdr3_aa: CAISDRGGPKDVADTQYF
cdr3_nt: TGTGCCATCAGTGACAGAGGGGGGCCTAAGGATGTGGCAGATACGCAGTATTTT

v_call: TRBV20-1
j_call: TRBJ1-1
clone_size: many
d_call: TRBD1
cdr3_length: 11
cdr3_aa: CSARGRGEAFF
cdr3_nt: TGCAGTGCTAGAGGCAGGGGGGAAGCTTTCTTT